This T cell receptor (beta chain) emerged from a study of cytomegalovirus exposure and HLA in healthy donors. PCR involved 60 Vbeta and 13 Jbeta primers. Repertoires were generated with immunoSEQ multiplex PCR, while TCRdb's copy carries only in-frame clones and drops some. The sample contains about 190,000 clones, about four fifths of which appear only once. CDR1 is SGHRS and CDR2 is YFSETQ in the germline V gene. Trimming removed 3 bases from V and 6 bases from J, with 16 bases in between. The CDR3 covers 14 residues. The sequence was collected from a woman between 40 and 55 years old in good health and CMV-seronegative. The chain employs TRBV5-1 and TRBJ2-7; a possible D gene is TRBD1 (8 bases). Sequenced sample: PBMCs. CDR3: CASSSTGGGFEQYF. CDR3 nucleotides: TGCGCCAGCAGCTCAACAGGGGGGGGGTTCGAGCAGTACTTC. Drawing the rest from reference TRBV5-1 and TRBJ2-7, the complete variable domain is KAGVTQTPRYLIKTRGQQVTLSCSPISGHRSVSWYQQTPGQGLQFLFEYFSETQRNKGNFPGRFSGRQFSNSRSEMNVSTLELGDSALYLCASSSTGGGFEQYFGPGTRLTVT.